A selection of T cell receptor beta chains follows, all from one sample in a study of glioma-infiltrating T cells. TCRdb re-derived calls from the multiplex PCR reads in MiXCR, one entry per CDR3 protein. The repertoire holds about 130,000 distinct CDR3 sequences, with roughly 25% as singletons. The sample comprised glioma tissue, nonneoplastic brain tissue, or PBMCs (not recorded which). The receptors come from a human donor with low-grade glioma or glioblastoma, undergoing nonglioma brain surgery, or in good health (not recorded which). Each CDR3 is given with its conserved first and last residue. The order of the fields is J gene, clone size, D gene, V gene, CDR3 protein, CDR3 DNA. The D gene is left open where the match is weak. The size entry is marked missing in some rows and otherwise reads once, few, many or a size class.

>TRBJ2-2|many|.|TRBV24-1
CASRRLSPGGTGELFF
TGTGCCTCCCGAAGGCTGTCCCCCGGGGGCACCGGGGAGCTGTTTTTT
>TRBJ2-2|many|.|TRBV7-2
CASSRDSINRELFF
TGTGCCAGCAGCCGAGACTCGATAAACAGGGAGCTGTTTTTT
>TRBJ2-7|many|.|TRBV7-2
CASSLDYEQYF
TGTGCCAGCAGCTTAGACTACGAGCAGTACTTC
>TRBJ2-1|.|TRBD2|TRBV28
CASSSYSGLGNEQFF
TGTGCCAGCAGTTCCTATAGCGGGTTGGGAAATGAGCAGTTCTTC
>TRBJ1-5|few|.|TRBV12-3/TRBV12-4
CASSSRTWASNQPQHF
TGTGCCAGCAGTTCTCGGACTTGGGCCAGCAATCAGCCCCAGCATTTT
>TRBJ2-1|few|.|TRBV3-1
CASRSREGDSYNEQFF
TGTGCCAGCAGATCCAGGGAAGGGGACTCCTACAATGAGCAGTTCTTC
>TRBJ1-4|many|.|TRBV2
CASSELAEGEKLFF
TGTGCCAGCAGTGAATTGGCGGAAGGGGAAAAACTGTTTTTT
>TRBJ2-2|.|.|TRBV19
CASSPLDGSGTGELFF
TGTGCCAGTAGCCCCCTTGACGGGAGTGGCACCGGGGAGCTGTTTTTT
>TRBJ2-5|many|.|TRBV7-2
CASSPETGETQYF
TGTGCCAGCAGCCCCGAGACCGGAGAGACCCAGTACTTC
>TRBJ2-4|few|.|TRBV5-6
CASSFRGLTKNIQYF
TGTGCCAGCAGCTTCAGGGGTCTGACCAAAAACATTCAGTACTTC
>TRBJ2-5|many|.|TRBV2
CASSSNSGGQETQYF
TGTGCCAGCAGTTCAAACAGCGGAGGGCAAGAGACCCAGTACTTC
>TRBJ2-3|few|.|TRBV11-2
CASSSNLGFDTQYF
TGTGCCAGCAGCTCAAACCTAGGGTTTGATACGCAGTATTTT
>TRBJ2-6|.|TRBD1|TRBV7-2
CASSPGQVDSGANVLTF
TGTGCCAGCAGCCCGGGACAGGTTGACTCTGGGGCCAACGTCCTGACTTTC
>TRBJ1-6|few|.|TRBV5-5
CASSLPQGLLHF
TGTGCCAGCAGCCTCCCTCAGGGGCTCCTCCACTTT
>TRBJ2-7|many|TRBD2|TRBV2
CASSEVLAGEQYF
TGTGCCAGCAGTGAAGTACTAGCGGGCGAGCAGTACTTC
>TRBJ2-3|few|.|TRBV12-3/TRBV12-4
CASSLGNPGDTQYF
TGTGCCAGCAGTTTAGGGAATCCGGGGGATACGCAGTATTTT
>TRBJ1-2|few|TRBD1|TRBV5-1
CASSQEIQGAGGYTF
TGCGCCAGCAGCCAGGAGATACAGGGGGCTGGCGGCTACACCTTC
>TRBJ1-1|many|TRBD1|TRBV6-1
CASTKGGSVTEAFF
TGTGCCAGCACCAAAGGGGGCTCGGTCACTGAAGCTTTCTTT
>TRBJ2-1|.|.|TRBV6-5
CSSSEGTVNERFF
TGTTCCAGCAGTGAAGGGACTGTCAATGAGCGGTTCTTC
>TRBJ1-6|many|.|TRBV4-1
CASSQVGTVNSPLHF
TGCGCCAGCAGCCAAGTTGGAACAGTTAATTCACCCCTCCACTTT
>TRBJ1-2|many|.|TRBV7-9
CASNTAGFGYTF
TGTGCCAGCAACACCGCAGGGTTTGGCTACACCTTC
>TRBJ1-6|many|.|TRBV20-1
CSARDREGNSPLHF
TGCAGTGCTAGAGACAGGGAGGGAAATTCACCCCTCCACTTT
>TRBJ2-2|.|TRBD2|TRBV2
CASSDPGVAGGGTGELFF
TGTGCCAGCAGTGACCCGGGAGTAGCGGGTGGGGGCACCGGGGAGCTGTTTTTT
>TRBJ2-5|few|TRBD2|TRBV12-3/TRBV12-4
CASSPTSGTQETQYF
TGTGCCAGCAGTCCGACTAGCGGCACACAAGAGACCCAGTACTTC
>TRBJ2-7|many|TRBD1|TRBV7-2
CASSLETSGQGSYEQYF
TGTGCCAGCAGCTTAGAAACATCGGGACAGGGCTCTTACGAGCAGTACTTC
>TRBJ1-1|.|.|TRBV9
CASSVGLMELPLTEAFF
TGTGCCAGCAGCGTAGGGTTGATGGAGCTACCACTCACTGAAGCTTTCTTT
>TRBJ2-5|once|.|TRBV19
CASSAPETQYF
TGTGCCAGTAGTGCACCAGAGACCCAGTACTTC
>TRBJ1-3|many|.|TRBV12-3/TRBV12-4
CASSIRGQGNTIYF
TGTGCCAGCAGTATCAGAGGGCAAGGAAACACCATATATTTT
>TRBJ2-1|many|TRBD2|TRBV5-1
CASSLAYGRTGYSEQFF
TGCGCCAGCAGCTTGGCGTACGGGAGGACGGGGTACAGTGAGCAGTTCTTC
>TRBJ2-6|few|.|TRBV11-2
CASSSRGVAGANVLTF
TGTGCCAGCAGTTCCCGGGGTGTCGCTGGGGCCAACGTCCTGACTTTC
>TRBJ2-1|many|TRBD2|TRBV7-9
CASSFWGLHYNEQFF
TGTGCCAGCAGCTTTTGGGGACTACACTACAATGAGCAGTTCTTC
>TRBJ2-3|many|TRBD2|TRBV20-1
CSAHRTSVLDTQYF
TGCAGTGCTCACAGGACTAGCGTTTTGGATACGCAGTATTTT
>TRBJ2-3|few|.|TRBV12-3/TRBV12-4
CASSFGPPLDTQYF
TGTGCCAGCAGTTTTGGGCCGCCGTTGGATACGCAGTATTTT
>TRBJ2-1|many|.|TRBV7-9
CAMGPPGYNEQFF
TGTGCCATGGGCCCCCCCGGATACAATGAGCAGTTCTTC
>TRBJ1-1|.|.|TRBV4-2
CASSQGIQATMNTEAFF
TGTGCCAGCAGCCAAGGAATACAGGCTACCATGAACACTGAAGCTTTCTTT
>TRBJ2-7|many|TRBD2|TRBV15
CATSRDRAGVGEQYF
TGTGCCACCAGCAGAGATCGAGCGGGAGTTGGCGAGCAGTACTTC
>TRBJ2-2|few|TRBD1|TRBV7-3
CASATGGTGELFF
TGTGCCAGTGCTACAGGGGGCACCGGGGAGCTGTTTTTT
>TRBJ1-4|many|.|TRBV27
CASKDTATNEKLFF
TGTGCCAGCAAGGACACCGCAACTAATGAAAAACTGTTTTTT
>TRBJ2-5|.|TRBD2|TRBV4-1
CASSQGEGLWKTQYF
TGCGCCAGCAGCCAAGGGGAGGGGCTCTGGAAGACCCAGTACTTC